Presented here are 20 T cell receptor beta chains from one specimen sequenced in a study of beta chain features in type 1 diabetes. What was sequenced were expressed TCRB transcripts, since all of the isolated RNA had been reverse transcribed. Sequenced by immunoSEQ multiplex PCR; TCRdb stores in-frame clones only, minus some. Altogether around 170,000 clones are present, 7.5% to 9.5% being singletons, with the ten largest covering over 2%. Input material: central memory CD4+ T cells from blood. The receptors were gathered from a woman between 18 and 29 years old in good health.

The genes are TRBV7-6 and TRBJ2-3; D is unresolved. This CDR3 has 13 amino acids. Trimming cost V 1 base and J 3 bases, with 5 bases left between them. Germline loops: CDR1 SGHVS, CDR2 FNYEAQ. For the CDR3, the DNA is TGTGCCAGCAGCTTAGGGAGAACAGATACGCAGTATTTT. Translated, it gives CASSLGRTDTQYF.

The chain employs TRBV4-1 and TRBJ2-6, with a tentative D call TRBD2 (5 bases). The germline V gene has CDR1 MGHRA and CDR2 YSYEKL. Trimming took off 4 bases at V and 4 bases at J, with 20 bases between the two ends. The CDR3 runs to 18 residues. In nucleotides, the CDR3 is TGCGCCAGCAGCCCGGGATACTACTTCGGTGGCGGGGCCAACGTCCTGACTTTC. This translates into CASSPGYYFGGGANVLTF.

The chain combines TRBV9 with TRBJ2-5, with 7 bases identical to TRBD1. Germline V gene lookup returns CDR1 SGDLS and CDR2 YYNGEE. The CDR3 runs 16 residues. Germline trimming cut 2 bases from V and 5 bases from J; bases unmatched to any gene: 12. As DNA, the CDR3 is TGTGCCAGCAGCGTGCTTACAGGGGACACGGGGGAGACCCAGTACTTC. Protein sequence: CASSVLTGDTGETQYF.

J is TRBJ2-1 and V is TRBV10-3; perhaps TRBD2 as D (5 bases). The length of the CDR3 is 11 residues. Trimming shortened V by 6 bases and J by 8 bases, and 8 bases separated the two germline ends. The germline V gene has CDR1 ENHRY and CDR2 SYGVKD. CDR3 nucleotides: TGTGCCATCAGGGACGGGGATGAGCAGTTCTTC. Protein: CAIRDGDEQFF.

This clone has a handful of counts. The J gene is TRBJ2-7, the V gene TRBV10-1, with D perhaps matching TRBD1 (6 bases). The CDR3 totals 16 residues. Germline V lookup: CDR1 WNHNN, CDR2 SYGVQD (reference sequence). Trimming cost V 0 bases and J 3 bases, with 15 bases left between them. CDR3 residues: CASSESARGNRYEQYF. DNA for the CDR3: TGCGCCAGCAGTGAGTCGGCTAGGGGGAACCGCTACGAGCAGTACTTC.

The rearrangement joins TRBV29-1 to TRBJ2-5; 9 bases line up with TRBD2. V shed 4 bases and J 1 base; nucleotides not matched to a gene: 4. Germline values: CDR1 SQVTM, CDR2 ANQGSEA. The CDR3 runs to 14 residues. As DNA, the CDR3 is TGCAGCGTTGGGCGGGGGGGGTCCCAAGAGACCCAGTACTTC. Translated: CSVGRGGSQETQYF. The full variable domain, completed using reference TRBV29-1 and TRBJ2-5, is SAVISQKPSRDICQRGTSLTIQCQVDSQVTMMFWYRQQPGQSLTLIATANQGSEATYESGFVIDKFPISRPNLTFSTLTVSNMSPEDSSIYLCSVGRGGSQETQYFGPGTRLLVL.

The chain uses TRBV2 and TRBJ1-5; D is ambiguous. Trimming shortened V by 4 bases and J by 5 bases, and 9 bases separated the two germline ends. There are 13 residues in the CDR3. Germline V gives CDR1 SNHLY, CDR2 FYNNEI. The CDR3 region is CASSGGRYQPQHF. CDR3 sequence (DNA): TGTGCCAGCAGTGGAGGCCGTTATCAGCCCCAGCATTTT.

This chain joins TRBV4-1 and TRBJ2-6; 9 nucleotides match TRBD2. The CDR3 sequence is 17 residues long. V lost 4 bases and J lost 0; bases outside the gene matches: 4. Germline values: CDR1 MGHRA, CDR2 YSYEKL. CDR3 region: CASSLAGAVSGANVLTF. For the CDR3, the DNA is TGCGCCAGCAGCCTAGCGGGGGCCGTCTCTGGGGCCAACGTCCTGACTTTC.

This chain uses TRBV11-3 with TRBJ1-1, with 7 nucleotides matching TRBD1. The CDR3 spans 15 residues. Trimming at V came to 3 bases and at J to 4 bases, leaving 8 bases not matched to a gene. CDR1 is SGHNT, CDR2 YENEEA, per germline. CDR3 loop: CASSLPGQQITEAFF. The CDR3 DNA sequence: TGTGCCAGCAGCTTGCCGGGACAGCAAATCACTGAAGCTTTCTTT.

The chain links TRBV5-1 to TRBJ2-5, with no clear D. The CDR3 consists of 14 residues. Trimming removed 7 bases from V and 5 bases from J, with 18 bases in between. Germline-derived CDR1 and CDR2 are SGHRS and YFSETQ. The CDR3 region has the DNA TGCGCCAGCGCCGACACCACAACACCGGAGACCCAGTACTTC. Its protein is CASADTTTPETQYF.

V usage is TRBV7-2 and J usage is TRBJ2-2; the D gene is possibly TRBD2 (7 bases). Trimming pared 2 bases from V and 6 bases from J, leaving 16 bases between. Germline-derived CDR1 and CDR2 are SGHTA and FQGNSA. The CDR3 has 16 amino acids. The CDR3: CASSLSVARGPGELFF. The CDR3 DNA reads TGTGCCAGCAGCTTATCGGTCGCGCGGGGGCCCGGGGAGCTGTTTTTT.

This clone was recorded a few times. This chain connects TRBV6-5 to TRBJ1-1; TRBD1 matches 8 bases. Germline CDR1 and CDR2: MNHEY and SVGAGI. The CDR3 extends over 13 amino acids. V lost 5 bases to trimming and J lost 3 bases; unmatched junction nucleotides: 2. The CDR3 DNA reads as TGTGCCAGCAGTCTACAGGGGGACACTGAAGCTTTCTTT. This encodes CASSLQGDTEAFF.

The V and J genes are TRBV7-2 and TRBJ2-7; 9 bases are shared with TRBD2. This CDR3 comprises 16 residues. Trimming took 5 bases from V and 9 from J; bases not matched to a gene: 17. CDR1 SGHTA and CDR2 FQGNSA come from the germline V gene. This CDR3 is CASSPSPGTSTGVQYF. The CDR3 DNA is TGTGCCAGCAGCCCCTCCCCCGGGACTAGCACTGGGGTGCAGTACTTC.

This clone was seen repeatedly, ten times or more. The V and J genes are TRBV19 and TRBJ2-2; D is possibly TRBD2 (7 bases). Trimming left V 5 bases short and J 0 bases short, with 10 bases between. The germline V gene encodes CDR1 LNHDA and CDR2 SQIVND (reference sequence). The CDR3 has 15 residues. CDR3 sequence reads: CASSPGGPNTGELFF. CDR3 bases: TGTGCCAGTAGTCCGGGGGGCCCGAACACCGGGGAGCTGTTTTTT.

The chain joins TRBV18 to TRBJ1-2; possibly TRBD1 for D (5 bases). Germline CDR1 is KGHSH and CDR2 is LQKENI. The V end lost 0 bases, the J end lost 7 bases, and 12 bases lay between the germline ends. The CDR3 is 14 residues long. DNA of the CDR3: TGTGCCAGCTCACCACCGGAGGGGCTAGGTGGCTACACCTTC. Amino acid sequence: CASSPPEGLGGYTF.

This clone was detected only a few times. The genes are TRBV5-8 and TRBJ2-5, with 9 bases fitting TRBD1. The germline V gene encodes CDR1 SGHTS and CDR2 YDEGEE. V shed 4 bases, J shed 1 base, and the junction held 2 bases outside the gene matches. The CDR3 totals 14 residues. CDR3 nucleotide sequence: TGTGCCAGCAGCCGGGGACAGGGCCAAGAGACCCAGTACTTC. It yields the protein CASSRGQGQETQYF.

This clone was seen a handful of times. V usage is TRBV18 and J usage is TRBJ1-1; possibly TRBD1 for D (5 bases). Per germline, CDR1 KGHSH and CDR2 LQKENI. The CDR3 is 13 residues long. The ends were cut back, 3 bases at V and 4 bases at J, with 9 bases in the middle. Here the CDR3 DNA reads TGTGCCAGCTCACCGGACACCGGCACTGAAGCTTTCTTT. Its protein product is CASSPDTGTEAFF.

The chain joins TRBV11-1 to TRBJ2-5; maybe TRBD1 (6 bases). The CDR3 is made up of 15 amino acids. The V end lost 3 bases, the J end lost 5 bases, and 16 bases lay between the germline ends. Germline lookup yields CDR1 SGHAT and CDR2 FQDESV (reference sequence). This CDR3 reads CASSFGSGVRETQYF. CDR3 nucleotide sequence: TGTGCCAGCAGCTTCGGTTCAGGGGTCCGGGAGACCCAGTACTTC. Based on the CDR3 plus reference TRBV11-1 and TRBJ2-5, the full variable domain is EAEVAQSPRYKITEKSQAVAFWCDPISGHATLYWYRQILGQGPELLVQFQDESVVDDSQLPKDRFSAERLKGVDSTLKIQPAELGDSAMYLCASSFGSGVRETQYFGPGTRLLVL.

The table lists this clone with many counts. This rearrangement joins TRBV20-1 to TRBJ1-2; unclear D gene. The CDR3 loop spans 11 amino acids. Trimming cost V 3 bases and J 9 bases, with 11 bases left between them. Germline loops: CDR1 DFQATT, CDR2 SNEGSKA (reference sequence). In nucleotides, the CDR3 is TGCAGTGCTAGGGCCGGGGAACGCTACACCTTC. It specifies CSARAGERYTF.

Turning to this clone: The limits of the CDR3 on the DNA are not certain, so only TCRdb's listed CDR3 is given. The CDR3 reads CASSVGDGTSGSAFF. The rearrangement links TRBV5-1 to TRBJ2-1; the D call in the table, TRBD2, was not verified against the DNA. The CDR3 spans 15 amino acids, including both terminal residues. CDR1 and CDR2 from the germline V gene are SGHRS and YFSETQ.